This is a list of T cell receptor beta chains from one sample in a study of metastatic and nonmetastatic thyroid tumors. TCRdb recomputed clones from the PCR reads via MiXCR. Of around 14,000 clones detected, around 3.6% appear once; the ten largest clones hold 25% to 30%. Sequenced: tumor tissue. The receptors derive from a female donor with papillary thyroid cancer or a benign thyroid nodule (not recorded which). Some clones in this sample may be carry-over from other donors' samples. CDR3s include the opening cysteine and the closing phenylalanine or tryptophan. Each record gives: clone size, CDR3 length, V gene, D gene, J gene, CDR3 protein, CDR3 DNA. The D gene is left open where the match is weak. Rows give clone size only sometimes, using once, few, many, or a class for an expanded clone.

size: once; length: 17; V: TRBV5-6; D: TRBD2; J: TRBJ2-1; CDR3: CASSPGTSGSSYNEQFF; DNA: TGTGCCAGCAGCCCTGGGACTAGCGGGAGCTCCTACAATGAGCAGTTCTTC
size: few; length: 15; V: TRBV20-1; D: -; J: TRBJ2-2; CDR3: CSARERTLRTGELFF; DNA: TGCAGTGCTAGAGAGCGAACCCTTAGGACCGGGGAGCTGTTTTTT
size: few; length: 17; V: TRBV28; D: -; J: TRBJ1-2; CDR3: CASSVLGGVGDNYGYTF; DNA: TGTGCCAGCAGTGTCCTGGGAGGGGTAGGAGATAACTATGGCTACACCTTC
size: -; length: 16; V: TRBV10-3; D: TRBD1; J: TRBJ2-2; CDR3: CAISESDRVRAGELFF; DNA: TGTGCCATCAGTGAGTCGGACAGGGTAAGGGCCGGGGAGCTGTTTTTT
size: few; length: 16; V: TRBV6-1; D: TRBD1; J: TRBJ1-2; CDR3: CASSRVGGGEGSGYTF; DNA: TGTGCCAGCAGTCGGGTCGGAGGGGGCGAAGGTAGTGGCTACACCTTC
size: -; length: 15; V: TRBV6-2/TRBV6-3; D: TRBD2; J: TRBJ2-7; CDR3: CASMWGLAGKYEQYF; DNA: TGTGCCAGCATGTGGGGACTAGCGGGAAAGTACGAGCAGTACTTC
size: large; length: 14; V: TRBV5-1; D: -; J: TRBJ1-2; CDR3: CASSLSSGAGGYTF; DNA: TGCGCCAGCAGCTTGAGTTCAGGGGCGGGTGGCTACACCTTC
size: -; length: 14; V: TRBV25-1; D: TRBD2; J: TRBJ2-3; CDR3: CASSASGRTDTQYF; DNA: TGTGCCAGCAGTGCTAGCGGGAGGACAGATACGCAGTATTTT
size: few; length: 14; V: TRBV5-1; D: TRBD1; J: TRBJ1-2; CDR3: CASSFGTGSTGYTF; DNA: TGCGCCAGCAGCTTCGGGACAGGAAGTACCGGCTACACCTTC
size: few; length: 13; V: TRBV20-1; D: -; J: TRBJ1-1; CDR3: CSADIGGIVEAFF; DNA: TGCAGTGCGGACATAGGAGGGATCGTGGAAGCTTTCTTT
size: few; length: 14; V: TRBV4-2; D: -; J: TRBJ1-2; CDR3: CASSQEGGALGYTF; DNA: TGTGCCAGCAGCCAGGAAGGGGGGGCGCTAGGCTACACCTTC
size: medium-sized; length: 12; V: TRBV4-2; D: -; J: TRBJ1-6; CDR3: CASSQGDSPLHF; DNA: TGTGCCAGCAGCCAAGGAGATTCACCCCTCCACTTT
size: few; length: 16; V: TRBV6-1; D: TRBD1; J: TRBJ1-2; CDR3: CASSDSEGGRVGGYTF; DNA: TGTGCCAGCAGTGACTCGGAAGGGGGCAGGGTCGGGGGCTACACCTTC
size: few; length: 15; V: TRBV6-9; D: TRBD1; J: TRBJ1-2; CDR3: CASSYQTDRSYGYTF; DNA: TGTGCCAGCAGTTACCAAACGGACAGGTCCTATGGCTACACCTTC
size: few; length: 13; V: TRBV3-2; D: -; J: TRBJ2-1; CDR3: CASSQDRGNEQFF; DNA: TGTGCCAGCAGCCAAGACAGGGGTAATGAGCAGTTCTTC
size: few; length: 14; V: TRBV25-1; D: -; J: TRBJ1-1; CDR3: CASSEFLRGGKAFF; DNA: TGTGCCAGCAGTGAATTCTTACGGGGAGGTAAAGCTTTCTTT
size: -; length: 16; V: TRBV28; D: -; J: TRBJ2-4; CDR3: CASIWVGVLAKNIQYF; DNA: TGTGCCAGCATCTGGGTGGGGGTACTAGCCAAAAACATTCAGTACTTC
size: few; length: 15; V: TRBV4-1; D: TRBD1; J: TRBJ2-3; CDR3: CASSPDRGQYGTQYF; DNA: TGCGCCAGCAGCCCCGACAGGGGTCAATACGGTACGCAGTATTTT
size: -; length: 14; V: TRBV6-1; D: TRBD1; J: TRBJ2-3; CDR3: CASRDREGTDTQYF; DNA: TGTGCCAGCCGAGACAGGGAAGGGACAGATACGCAGTATTTT
size: few; length: 15; V: TRBV7-8; D: -; J: TRBJ2-7; CDR3: CASSHADSTSDEQYF; DNA: TGTGCCAGCAGCCACGCCGACAGTACGTCCGACGAGCAGTACTTC
size: -; length: 13; V: TRBV20-1; D: -; J: TRBJ2-1; CDR3: CSAADLVGDEQFF; DNA: TGCAGTGCTGCCGATCTTGTAGGCGATGAGCAGTTCTTC
size: -; length: 14; V: TRBV28; D: -; J: TRBJ1-3; CDR3: CASSLSGAGNTIYF; DNA: TGTGCCAGCAGTTTATCAGGGGCCGGAAACACCATATATTTT
size: -; length: 14; V: TRBV2; D: TRBD1; J: TRBJ1-3; CDR3: CARSTGDSGNTIYF; DNA: TGTGCCAGGAGTACAGGGGACTCTGGAAACACCATATATTTT
size: many; length: 13; V: TRBV6-2/TRBV6-3; D: -; J: TRBJ1-3; CDR3: CASSLASGNTIYF; DNA: TGTGCCAGCAGCCTCGCCTCTGGAAACACCATATATTTT
size: few; length: 17; V: TRBV6-5; D: -; J: TRBJ1-5; CDR3: CASSYSWAQEPNQPQHF; DNA: TGTGCCAGCAGTTACTCCTGGGCCCAGGAACCAAATCAGCCCCAGCATTTT
size: -; length: 15; V: TRBV6-1; D: TRBD1; J: TRBJ1-2; CDR3: CASSRRDRGSYGYTF; DNA: TGTGCCAGCAGTCGCCGGGACAGGGGGTCCTATGGCTACACCTTC
size: few; length: 10; V: TRBV2; D: -; J: TRBJ2-7; CDR3: CASSDYEQYF; DNA: TGTGCCAGCAGTGATTACGAGCAGTACTTC
size: few; length: 13; V: TRBV20-1; D: TRBD2; J: TRBJ2-7; CDR3: CSARSGTFYDQYF; DNA: TGCAGTGCTAGAAGCGGGACCTTCTACGATCAGTACTTC
size: many; length: 15; V: TRBV13; D: TRBD1; J: TRBJ2-7; CDR3: CASSLGRDRVYEQYF; DNA: TGTGCCAGCAGCTTAGGGCGGGACAGGGTCTACGAGCAGTACTTC
size: -; length: 13; V: TRBV2; D: -; J: TRBJ2-7; CDR3: CASSEGPVHEQYF; DNA: TGTGCCAGCAGTGAGGGTCCGGTCCACGAGCAGTACTTC
size: -; length: 16; V: TRBV20-1; D: -; J: TRBJ2-3; CDR3: CSASSGSGGYADTQYF; DNA: TGCAGTGCTAGTTCTGGAAGTGGGGGGTACGCAGATACGCAGTATTTT
size: many; length: 12; V: TRBV6-2/TRBV6-3; D: -; J: TRBJ2-7; CDR3: CASTPGGSEQYF; DNA: TGTGCCAGCACACCCGGGGGCAGCGAGCAGTACTTC
size: -; length: 16; V: TRBV27; D: TRBD2; J: TRBJ2-1; CDR3: CASSLRGLASYNEQFF; DNA: TGTGCCAGCAGCTTAAGGGGACTAGCGAGTTACAATGAGCAGTTCTTC
size: few; length: 13; V: TRBV10-3; D: -; J: TRBJ1-2; CDR3: CAISELTRYGYTF; DNA: TGTGCCATCAGTGAGTTAACCAGATATGGCTACACCTTC
size: few; length: 14; V: TRBV12-3/TRBV12-4; D: -; J: TRBJ1-5; CDR3: CASSGQMRNQPQHF; DNA: TGTGCCAGCAGTGGGCAGATGAGGAATCAGCCCCAGCATTTT
size: few; length: 14; V: TRBV19; D: TRBD1; J: TRBJ1-1; CDR3: CASKSGQGFAEAFF; DNA: TGTGCCAGTAAGTCGGGACAGGGCTTCGCTGAAGCTTTCTTT
size: -; length: 14; V: TRBV27; D: -; J: TRBJ1-5; CDR3: CASSLAGDNQPQHF; DNA: TGTGCCAGCAGTTTAGCGGGGGACAATCAGCCCCAGCATTTT
size: -; length: 14; V: TRBV12-3/TRBV12-4; D: TRBD1; J: TRBJ1-4; CDR3: CASKGDREGGKLFF; DNA: TGTGCCAGCAAAGGAGACAGGGAAGGGGGAAAACTGTTTTTT
size: -; length: 15; V: TRBV13; D: -; J: TRBJ1-1; CDR3: CASSSFMTVNTEAFF; DNA: TGTGCCAGCAGCTCATTCATGACAGTGAACACTGAAGCTTTCTTT
size: few; length: 15; V: TRBV11-3; D: TRBD2; J: TRBJ2-1; CDR3: CASSTSGTKSNEQFF; DNA: TGTGCCAGCAGTACCTCCGGGACTAAAAGCAATGAGCAGTTCTTC
size: -; length: 17; V: TRBV20-1; D: -; J: TRBJ1-2; CDR3: CSAKVSPGGGVNYGYTF; DNA: TGCAGTGCTAAGGTTTCCCCCGGGGGTGGCGTTAACTATGGCTACACCTTC
size: -; length: 14; V: TRBV12-3/TRBV12-4; D: -; J: TRBJ2-7; CDR3: CASTLRGPFYEQYF; DNA: TGTGCCAGCACCTTGCGGGGACCCTTCTACGAGCAGTACTTC
size: few; length: 13; V: TRBV7-9; D: -; J: TRBJ1-2; CDR3: CASSLGYLAGYTF; DNA: TGTGCCAGCAGCTTAGGGTACCTCGCCGGCTACACCTTC
size: few; length: 15; V: TRBV6-1; D: -; J: TRBJ1-3; CDR3: CASTSGRVSGNTIYF; DNA: TGTGCCAGCACCTCCGGACGAGTCTCTGGAAACACCATATATTTT
size: -; length: 13; V: TRBV20-1; D: -; J: TRBJ2-1; CDR3: CSAPSTGRNEQFF; DNA: TGCAGTGCTCCTTCGACAGGGAGGAATGAGCAGTTCTTC
size: -; length: 14; V: TRBV5-1; D: TRBD2; J: TRBJ2-1; CDR3: CASLDTSGSNEQFF; DNA: TGCGCCAGCTTGGATACTAGCGGGAGTAATGAGCAGTTCTTC
size: -; length: 17; V: TRBV6-2/TRBV6-3; D: -; J: TRBJ1-6; CDR3: CASTFRPGGSYNSPLHF; DNA: TGTGCCAGCACCTTTCGCCCTGGTGGCTCCTATAATTCACCCCTCCACTTT
size: few; length: 15; V: TRBV7-3; D: -; J: TRBJ2-3; CDR3: CASSYAYGGSDTQYF; DNA: TGTGCCAGCAGCTACGCCTACGGAGGGTCGGATACGCAGTATTTT
size: few; length: 15; V: TRBV12-3/TRBV12-4; D: TRBD2; J: TRBJ2-7; CDR3: CASSSGTSGYYEQYF; DNA: TGTGCCAGCAGTTCCGGGACTAGCGGGTACTACGAGCAGTACTTC
size: few; length: 13; V: TRBV28; D: TRBD1; J: TRBJ2-2; CDR3: CASKAGGVGELFF; DNA: TGTGCCAGCAAAGCAGGGGGCGTCGGGGAGCTGTTTTTT
size: -; length: 17; V: TRBV27; D: TRBD1; J: TRBJ1-3; CDR3: CASSPLAGTGAGNTIYF; DNA: TGTGCCAGCAGTCCCTTAGCCGGGACAGGGGCTGGAAACACCATATATTTT
size: -; length: 16; V: TRBV20-1; D: -; J: TRBJ2-1; CDR3: CSARDLRGIHYNEQFF; DNA: TGCAGTGCTAGAGATCTTCGGGGGATCCACTACAATGAGCAGTTCTTC
size: few; length: 15; V: TRBV27; D: -; J: TRBJ2-6; CDR3: CASSGRNSGANVLTF; DNA: TGTGCCAGCTCTGGACGCAACTCTGGGGCCAACGTCCTGACTTTC
size: few; length: 16; V: TRBV7-9; D: -; J: TRBJ1-3; CDR3: CASSPRDVSSGNTIYF; DNA: TGTGCCAGCAGCCCGCGGGACGTCTCCTCTGGAAACACCATATATTTT
size: -; length: 21; V: TRBV5-1; D: TRBD2; J: TRBJ2-7; CDR3: CASSSDRAWTSGVQSSYEQYF; DNA: TGCGCCAGCAGCTCGGATAGGGCCTGGACTAGCGGGGTTCAAAGCTCCTACGAGCAGTACTTC
size: few; length: 15; V: TRBV11-2; D: -; J: TRBJ2-7; CDR3: CASSLDLSGAGEQYF; DNA: TGTGCCAGCAGCTTAGATCTATCGGGGGCGGGCGAGCAGTACTTC
size: few; length: 14; V: TRBV20-1; D: TRBD1; J: TRBJ2-1; CDR3: CSAGAGTETNEQFF; DNA: TGCAGTGCGGGGGCCGGGACAGAAACCAATGAGCAGTTCTTC
size: -; length: 14; V: TRBV28; D: TRBD2; J: TRBJ2-7; CDR3: CASRTSGEPYEQYF; DNA: TGTGCCAGCAGGACTAGCGGGGAACCCTACGAGCAGTACTTC